The TCR beta chain described here comes from a study of T cells in Graves' hyperthyroidism and ophthalmopathy. Study-wide results and limits: Clonotypes that were expanded in thyroid above 0.001 mostly appeared in blood too.

TCR beta CDR3 regions were amplified from RNA. A first-round RT-PCR of the TCR CDR3 used the HTBI primer set. From the multiplex PCR reads, TCRdb called clonotypes with MiXCR, one entry per CDR3 protein. This table has over 450,000 distinct CDR3 sequences, approximately 14% appearing once. Germline V gene data show CDR1 as SNHLY and CDR2 as FYNNEI. CDR3 size: 17 residues. The V gene lost 4 bases and the J gene lost 0 bases, with 16 bases spanning the gap. This clonotype came up many times. Its antigen is as yet unknown. The receptor's source is a woman aged 18-29 years with Graves' hyperthyroidism. The chain links TRBV2 to TRBJ2-1, with D possibly being TRBD2 (6 bases). Specimen: blood. The CDR3 loop is CASSVPPGGGSYNEQFF. CDR3 DNA: TGTGCCAGCAGTGTGCCCCCCGGGGGTGGCTCCTACAATGAGCAGTTCTTC.